The clone carrying this T cell receptor beta chain was picked up many times. Its specificity is not known. 13 Jbeta primers and 60 Vbeta primers were used for the PCR. Sequencing used immunoSEQ multiplex PCR; TCRdb keeps in-frame clones, though not all of them. The sample shows about 170,000 clones, around 76% of them seen only once. The CDR3 covers 13 residues. Trimming took off 3 bases at V and 8 bases at J, with 11 bases between the two ends. Per germline, CDR1 SGHNT and CDR2 YYREEE (reference sequence). The source of the sample is a study of cytomegalovirus exposure and HLA in healthy donors. Study outcomes and limitations: CMV serostatus was the sole immune exposure information available.

The material sequenced was PBMCs. The gene calls are TRBV5-4 and TRBJ1-4; D possibly corresponds to TRBD1 (5 bases). The receptor's source is a middle-aged man in good health and CMV-seropositive. The CDR3 DNA reads as TGTGCCAGCAGCTGGAGGGGTGACGAAAAACTGTTTTTT. Amino acids: CASSWRGDEKLFF.